A single sample gave rise to the 2 T cell receptor beta chains below, sequenced in a study of T cell repertoires in cytomegalovirus infection. Each CDR3 protein gets one entry after TCRdb re-called the reads with MiXCR. The sample includes under 350,000 distinct CDR3 sequences, under 25% of them seen just once. Their antigens are not known. The sample consisted of cultured PBMCs, taken from culture after CMV antigen stimulation. The receptor source for this set is a human donor in good health (CMV status not recorded). Some clones in this sample may be carry-over from other donors' samples.

This clonotype was counted between two and nine times. V gene TRBV7-2 combines with J gene TRBJ2-2; a possible D gene is TRBD1 (6 bases). This CDR3 has 15 residues. V was clipped by 2 bases and J by 7 bases, with 14 bases between them. The germline V gene encodes CDR1 SGHTA and CDR2 FQGNSA. Here the CDR3 DNA reads TGTGCCAGCAGCTTAAGCCAGGGGATCGTCGGGGAGCTGTTTTTT. It codes for CASSLSQGIVGELFF.

The sample holds many counts of this clonotype. The genes are TRBV7-2 and TRBJ2-7; D is unclear. Germline CDR1 is SGHTA and CDR2 is FQGNSA. Trimming stripped 1 base from V and 5 bases from J, with 9 bases between. CDR3 length: 13 amino acids. CDR3 region: CASSLGVLDEQYV. For the CDR3, the DNA is TGTGCCAGCAGCTTAGGTGTCCTAGACGAGCAGTACGTC.